A single sample gave rise to the 18 T cell receptor beta chains below, sequenced in a study of T-cell reconstitution after alpha-beta-depleted transplantation in children. Unique molecular identifiers were used to barcode this TCRbeta library. TCRdb redid the calling of the PCR reads with MiXCR, one entry per CDR3 protein. The table lists some 600,000 distinct CDR3 sequences, about 15% of them singletons. Sequences were derived from PBMCs from the stem cell graft donor, sampled from the stem cell graft. The receptor source for this set is a human donor who donated a stem cell graft to a child with acute myeloid leukemia.

This clonotype came up a few times. The chain employs TRBV7-2 and TRBJ2-6; maybe TRBD1 (5 bases). V was trimmed by 1 base and J by 3 bases, leaving 10 bases between them. This CDR3 has 16 residues. Germline V CDR1 and CDR2: SGHTA, FQGNSA. CDR3 sequence: CASSLESRVGANVLTF. Here the CDR3 DNA reads TGTGCCAGCAGCTTAGAGAGCAGGGTTGGGGCCAACGTCCTGACTTTC.

This clonotype was counted a few times. The chain uses TRBV5-1 and TRBJ2-5, with 7 positions matching TRBD2. CDR3 size: 16 residues. Germline V gene lookup returns CDR1 SGHRS and CDR2 YFSETQ. V lost 1 base, J lost 5 bases, and 11 bases stayed unmatched. The DNA for the CDR3 is TGCGCCAGCAGCTTGTCCGGGACTAACAGCAGGGAGACCCAGTACTTC. Translating it yields CASSLSGTNSRETQYF.

The gene calls are TRBV7-9 and TRBJ1-2, with 7 bases fitting TRBD1. Germline values: CDR1 SEHNR, CDR2 FQNEAQ (reference sequence). CDR3 size: 14 residues. V dropped 5 bases and J dropped 2; count of bases not matched to a gene: 5. This chain's CDR3 is CASSPLGQNYGYTF. CDR3 bases: TGTGCCAGCAGCCCACTGGGACAGAACTATGGCTACACCTTC.

This clonotype has a count of ten or more. V gene TRBV20-1 combines with J gene TRBJ2-1; a weak D match, TRBD2 (6 bases). Germline V lookup: CDR1 DFQATT, CDR2 SNEGSKA (reference sequence). CDR3 length: 12 residues. Trimming pared 4 bases from V and 8 bases from J, leaving 12 bases between. The CDR3 DNA follows: TGCAGTGCTATGAGGGGCGGGGATGAGCAGTTCTTC. It yields the protein CSAMRGGDEQFF.

This clonotype has a count of ten or more. Compared with germline, one end of the junction differs, possibly owing to a read error. V is TRBV20-1 and J is TRBJ1-2, with D perhaps TRBD1 (5 bases). The CDR3 runs to 9 residues. CDR1 DFQATT and CDR2 SNEGSKA come from the germline V gene (reference sequence). CDR3 coding DNA: TGCAGTGCCCAGGGACGGAATCCATTC. It specifies CSAQGRNPF.

This clonotype was seen ten or more times. The V call is TRBV6-5, the J call TRBJ2-3; D may be TRBD1 or TRBD2 (6 bases each). Trimming removed 2 bases at V and 6 bases at J, with 12 bases between. This CDR3 has 14 residues. Germline V gene data show CDR1 as MNHEY and CDR2 as SVGAGI. As DNA, the CDR3 is TGTGCCAGCAGTTACCGGAGGGGGTCCGATACGCAGTATTTT. Protein: CASSYRRGSDTQYF.

The rearrangement joins TRBV7-8 to TRBJ2-7, with unresolved D. The CDR3 runs to 14 residues. CDR1 SGHVS and CDR2 FQNEAQ come from the germline V gene. Trimming removed 5 bases at V and 2 bases at J, with 13 bases between. As DNA, the CDR3 is TGTGCCAGCAGCCCTAGGAATTCCGCCTACGAGCAGTACTTC. It yields the protein CASSPRNSAYEQYF. Supplemented by reference TRBV7-8 and TRBJ2-7, the full variable domain reads GAGVSQSPRYKVAKRGQDVALRCDPISGHVSLFWYQQALGQGPEFLTYFQNEAQLDKSGLPSDRFFAERPEGSVSTLKIQRTQQEDSAVYLCASSPRNSAYEQYFGPGTRLTVT.

The chain has TRBV9 and TRBJ2-5, with D uncertain. V dropped 2 bases and J dropped 1 base, with 9 bases sitting between them. Germline values: CDR1 SGDLS, CDR2 YYNGEE. This CDR3 is 14 amino acids long. The CDR3: CASSVSGRQETQYF. CDR3 nucleotide sequence: TGTGCCAGCAGCGTCTCCGGCCGCCAAGAGACCCAGTACTTC.

This clonotype has ten or more counts. The genes are TRBV12-3 or TRBV12-4 and TRBJ1-5; possible D gene TRBD1, 6 bases. Between the trimmed V and J ends, which lost 6 bases and 0 bases, there was a span of 12 bases. The CDR3 runs 15 residues. The CDR3 nucleotides are TGTGCCAGCAGCGGGGACAACTTTAGCAATCAGCCCCAGCATTTT. Amino acids: CASSGDNFSNQPQHF.

In its sample, this clonotype was seen once. A read error may explain this, as a much larger clone is one base away. The rearrangement links TRBV20-1 to TRBJ2-7, with D unclear. The CDR3 runs to 13 residues. Per the germline V gene, CDR1 is DFQATT and CDR2 is SNEGSKA (reference sequence). In DNA form, the CDR3 reads TGCAGTGCTACCTGGAGCGACTCCTGCGAGCAGTACGTC. This gives the protein CSATWSDSCEQYV.

This clonotype was observed a handful of times. The chain employs TRBV12-3 or TRBV12-4 and TRBJ1-5; TRBD1 aligns across 7 bases. V lost 10 bases to trimming and J lost 0 bases; unmatched junction nucleotides: 9. CDR3 length: 15 amino acids. The CDR3 DNA sequence: TGTGCCACCTCCGGGACAGATTATAGCAATCAGCCCCAGCATTTT. Amino acid sequence: CATSGTDYSNQPQHF.

The chain uses TRBV30 and TRBJ2-7; 7 nucleotides agree with TRBD1. CDR1 and CDR2 (germline): GTSNPN, SVGIG (reference sequence). The V gene end was trimmed by 2 bases and the J gene end by 4 bases; junction bases not matched to a gene: 8. The CDR3 covers 14 residues. CDR3 nucleotide sequence: TGTGCCTGGAGTACAGGGGTTGAGGGGTACGAGCAGTACTTC. Its translation: CAWSTGVEGYEQYF.

This clonotype was observed at least ten times. V is TRBV20-1 and J is TRBJ1-6; 9 bases agree with TRBD1. The ends lost 4 bases at V and 10 bases at J; junction bases unmatched: 8. Germline V gene sequence: CDR1 DFQATT, CDR2 SNEGSKA (reference sequence). This CDR3 has 14 amino acids. In nucleotides, the CDR3 is TGCAGTGCTACCCCGACAGGGGGATACTCACCCCTCCACTTT. It translates to CSATPTGGYSPLHF.

There are many counts of this clonotype. The chain has TRBV29-1 and TRBJ1-2; 9 nucleotides line up with TRBD1. The CDR3 loop spans 14 amino acids. Germline loops: CDR1 SQVTM, CDR2 ANQGSEA. Trimming took 1 base from V and 4 from J; bases not matched to a gene: 4. The CDR3 DNA reads as TGCAGCGTTGAAGGTTGGACAGGGGCCTATGGCTACACCTTC. The encoded protein is CSVEGWTGAYGYTF.

The J gene is TRBJ2-7, the V gene TRBV20-1; D perhaps matches TRBD1 (5 bases). Germline V gene data show CDR1 as DFQATT and CDR2 as SNEGSKA (reference sequence). The CDR3 is 14 residues long. The V end was cut by 5 bases, the J end by 0 bases, with 14 bases between. CDR3 nucleotide sequence: TGCAGTGCTGTGGACACCCGTGCCTCCTACGAGCAGTACGTC. This codes for CSAVDTRASYEQYV.

The V and J genes are TRBV6-1 and TRBJ2-7; a weak D match, TRBD2 (5 bases). The V end was cut by 4 bases, the J end by 4 bases, with 11 bases between. The CDR3 covers 13 residues. Germline V gives CDR1 MNHNS, CDR2 SASEGT. The CDR3, as DNA: TGTGCCAGCAGTGTTGGACTGCTTTACGAGCAGTACGTC. As protein: CASSVGLLYEQYV.

This clonotype was detected ten times or more. The chain is built from TRBV20-1 and TRBJ2-1; D perhaps matches TRBD1 (5 bases). The CDR3 is 15 residues long. Trimming took 0 bases from V and 7 from J, leaving 16 bases between them. Germline V lookup: CDR1 DFQATT, CDR2 SNEGSKA (reference sequence). The CDR3 reads CSARDRGRVLNEQFF. The CDR3 bases are TGCAGTGCTAGAGATAGGGGAAGGGTTTTGAATGAGCAGTTCTTC.

This clonotype was found many times. The chain combines TRBV9 with TRBJ1-1; no firm D call. V gave up 3 bases and J gave up 1 base, with 7 bases separating them. Germline loops: CDR1 SGDLS, CDR2 YYNGEE. The length of the CDR3 is 13 residues. The CDR3 DNA sequence: TGTGCCAGCAGCGGTTCCCCGAACACTGAAGCTTTCTTT. Translated, it gives CASSGSPNTEAFF.